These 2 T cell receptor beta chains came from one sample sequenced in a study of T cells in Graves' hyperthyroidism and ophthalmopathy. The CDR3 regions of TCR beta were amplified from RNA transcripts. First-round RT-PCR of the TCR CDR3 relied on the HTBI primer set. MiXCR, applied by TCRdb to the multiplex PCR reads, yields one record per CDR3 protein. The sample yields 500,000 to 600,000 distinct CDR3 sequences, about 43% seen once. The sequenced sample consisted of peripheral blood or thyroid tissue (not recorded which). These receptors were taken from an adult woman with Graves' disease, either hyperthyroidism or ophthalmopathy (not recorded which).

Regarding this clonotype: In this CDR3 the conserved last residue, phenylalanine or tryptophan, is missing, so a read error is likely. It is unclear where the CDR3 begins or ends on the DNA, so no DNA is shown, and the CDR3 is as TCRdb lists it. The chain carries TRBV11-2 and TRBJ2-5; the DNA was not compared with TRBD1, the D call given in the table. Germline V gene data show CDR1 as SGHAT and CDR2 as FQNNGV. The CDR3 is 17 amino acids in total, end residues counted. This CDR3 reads CASSSIRDRGIGYTFGS.

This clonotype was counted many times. The CDR3 protein is CASSAGTGTWNTGELFF. In DNA form, the CDR3 reads TGTGCCAGCAGTGCCGGGACAGGGACATGGAACACCGGGGAGCTGTTTTTT. This chain connects TRBV6-4 to TRBJ2-2; 9 nucleotides agree with TRBD1. This CDR3 has 17 amino acids. CDR1 is MRHNA and CDR2 is SNTAGT in the germline V gene. The V segment lost 4 bases and the J segment 1 base; nucleotides outside the gene matches: 7.